The rows below give T cell receptor beta chains drawn from one sample of a study of CD8 T cells in Susac syndrome. MiXCR, applied by TCRdb to the immunoSEQ multiplex PCR reads, yields one record per CDR3 protein. The table has about 150,000 distinct CDR3 sequences, 95% to 96% seen once. What was sequenced was CD8+ T cells from PBMCs. These receptors originate from a human donor with multiple sclerosis. Each CDR3 is given with its conserved first and last residue. The D gene is left open where the match is weak. Clone size, where shown, is once, few, many, or a class for clones that have expanded.

length: 14
J: TRBJ2-7
size: NA
D: NA
V: TRBV29-1
CDR3: CSVEMIGGPYEQYF
DNA: TGCAGCGTGGAGATGATAGGGGGGCCCTACGAGCAGTACTTC

length: 12
J: TRBJ1-2
size: once
D: NA
V: TRBV29-1
CDR3: CSVEDLKPGYTF
DNA: TGCAGCGTTGAAGATCTTAAGCCTGGCTACACCTTC

length: 14
J: TRBJ1-1
size: NA
D: NA
V: TRBV9
CDR3: CASSVNLGVTEAFF
DNA: TGTGCCAGCAGCGTAAACCTCGGGGTAACTGAAGCTTTCTTT

length: 13
J: TRBJ2-7
size: once
D: TRBD1
V: TRBV12-3/TRBV12-4
CDR3: CASTRTGAYEQYF
DNA: TGTGCCAGCACCCGGACAGGGGCCTACGAGCAGTACTTC

length: 17
J: TRBJ2-5
size: NA
D: TRBD2
V: TRBV12-3/TRBV12-4
CDR3: CASSPWASGGAQETQYF
DNA: TGTGCCAGCAGCCCCTGGGCTAGCGGGGGGGCCCAAGAGACCCAGTACTTC

length: 12
J: TRBJ2-5
size: NA
D: TRBD1
V: TRBV3-1
CDR3: CASGQGRETQYF
DNA: TGTGCCAGTGGACAGGGGAGGGAGACCCAGTACTTC

length: 15
J: TRBJ1-1
size: NA
D: NA
V: TRBV2
CDR3: CASSEPEGDNTEAFF
DNA: TGTGCCAGCAGTGAGCCCGAGGGCGACAACACTGAAGCTTTCTTT

length: 13
J: TRBJ1-3
size: NA
D: NA
V: TRBV5-1
CDR3: CASSSTSGNTIYF
DNA: TGCGCCAGCAGCTCAACAAGTGGAAACACCATATATTTT

length: 12
J: TRBJ2-7
size: NA
D: NA
V: TRBV12-3/TRBV12-4
CDR3: CASSPVGYEQYF
DNA: TGTGCCAGCAGCCCGGTAGGCTACGAGCAGTACTTC

length: 15
J: TRBJ2-7
size: NA
D: TRBD2
V: TRBV20-1
CDR3: CSARDLSGRAYEQYF
DNA: TGCAGTGCTAGAGATCTGTCAGGGAGGGCCTACGAGCAGTACTTC

length: 14
J: TRBJ2-3
size: NA
D: TRBD2
V: TRBV20-1
CDR3: CSARDYLDTDTQYF
DNA: TGCAGTGCTCGGGACTACCTAGACACAGATACGCAGTATTTT

length: 14
J: TRBJ1-5
size: NA
D: NA
V: TRBV5-6
CDR3: CASSHNGAEQPQHF
DNA: TGTGCCAGCAGCCATAATGGGGCGGAGCAGCCCCAGCATTTT

length: 17
J: TRBJ2-2
size: NA
D: NA
V: TRBV14
CDR3: CASSQVPIVGNTGELFF
DNA: TGTGCCAGCAGCCAAGTTCCGATTGTGGGGAACACCGGGGAGCTGTTTTTT

length: 12
J: TRBJ1-2
size: NA
D: NA
V: TRBV20-1
CDR3: CSAPRINYGYTF
DNA: TGCAGTGCCCCCAGGATTAACTATGGCTACACCTTC

length: 19
J: TRBJ2-4
size: NA
D: NA
V: TRBV9
CDR3: CASSVESRWDPSHQNIQYF
DNA: TGTGCCAGCAGCGTAGAATCGCGGTGGGATCCTAGCCATCAAAACATTCAGTACTTC

length: 16
J: TRBJ2-1
size: NA
D: TRBD2
V: TRBV4-2
CDR3: CASSQDITSGAHEQFF
DNA: TGTGCCAGCAGCCAAGATATCACTAGCGGGGCCCATGAGCAGTTCTTC

length: 18
J: TRBJ1-6
size: NA
D: NA
V: TRBV3-1
CDR3: CASSQGGGRHSYNSPLHF
DNA: TGTGCCAGCAGCCAAGGGGGGGGTAGACACTCCTATAATTCACCCCTCCACTTT

length: 11
J: TRBJ1-2
size: NA
D: NA
V: TRBV7-9
CDR3: CASTWGNGYTF
DNA: TGTGCCAGCACCTGGGGGAATGGCTACACCTTC

length: 13
J: TRBJ2-5
size: NA
D: NA
V: TRBV4-1
CDR3: CASSQGTRETQYF
DNA: TGCGCCAGCAGCCAAGGGACCCGGGAGACCCAGTACTTC

length: 13
J: TRBJ2-3
size: NA
D: NA
V: TRBV6-5
CDR3: CASAWGITDTQYF
DNA: TGTGCCAGCGCTTGGGGTATCACAGATACGCAGTATTTT

length: 13
J: TRBJ2-7
size: NA
D: TRBD2
V: TRBV30
CDR3: CASTGTSLYEQYF
DNA: TGTGCTTCAACCGGGACTAGCTTATACGAGCAGTACTTC

length: 14
J: TRBJ1-6
size: NA
D: TRBD1
V: TRBV27
CDR3: CASSPSTGDSPLHF
DNA: TGTGCCAGCAGTCCCTCGACAGGGGATTCACCCCTCCACTTT

length: 15
J: TRBJ2-1
size: once
D: NA
V: TRBV20-1
CDR3: CSARPGGGGYNEQFF
DNA: TGCAGTGCTCGTCCCGGCGGCGGAGGATACAATGAGCAGTTCTTC

length: 16
J: TRBJ2-5
size: NA
D: NA
V: TRBV15
CDR3: CATSSVDRDNQETQYF
DNA: TGTGCCACCAGCAGCGTGGACCGGGACAACCAAGAGACCCAGTACTTC

length: 16
J: TRBJ1-6
size: NA
D: NA
V: TRBV27
CDR3: CASSLLQGSYNSPLHF
DNA: TGTGCCAGCAGTCTTCTGCAAGGGTCCTATAATTCACCCCTCCACTTT

length: 15
J: TRBJ2-1
size: NA
D: TRBD1
V: TRBV20-1
CDR3: CSAHDRETSYNEQFF
DNA: TGCAGTGCCCATGACAGGGAGACGTCCTACAATGAGCAGTTCTTC

length: 16
J: TRBJ2-2
size: once
D: NA
V: TRBV3-1
CDR3: CASSKSVEGVTGELFF
DNA: TGTGCCAGCAGCAAGTCGGTGGAGGGAGTCACCGGGGAGCTGTTTTTT

length: 14
J: TRBJ1-1
size: NA
D: TRBD1
V: TRBV4-1
CDR3: CASSQEGGTPEAFF
DNA: TGCGCCAGCAGCCAAGAAGGGGGCACCCCTGAAGCTTTCTTT

length: 15
J: TRBJ2-1
size: NA
D: NA
V: TRBV11-2
CDR3: CASSLIWIADNEQFF
DNA: TGTGCCAGCAGCCTAATATGGATCGCGGACAATGAGCAGTTCTTC

length: 17
J: TRBJ2-2
size: NA
D: NA
V: TRBV24-1
CDR3: CATSDAKGVSNTGELFF
DNA: TGTGCCACCAGTGACGCGAAGGGGGTTTCGAACACCGGGGAGCTGTTTTTT

length: 17
J: TRBJ2-5
size: NA
D: NA
V: TRBV23-1
CDR3: CASSQFLPEGEEETQYF
DNA: TGCGCCAGCAGTCAATTTCTTCCCGAGGGGGAAGAAGAGACCCAGTACTTC

length: 15
J: TRBJ2-1
size: NA
D: NA
V: TRBV13
CDR3: CASSPQAPLYNEQFF
DNA: TGTGCCAGCAGCCCACAGGCGCCCCTTTACAATGAGCAGTTCTTC

length: 14
J: TRBJ1-2
size: NA
D: NA
V: TRBV27
CDR3: CASSFSGSLYGYTF
DNA: TGTGCCAGCAGTTTTTCGGGGAGCCTCTATGGCTACACCTTC

length: 12
J: TRBJ2-1
size: NA
D: NA
V: TRBV7-9
CDR3: CASSWGAGEQFF
DNA: TGTGCCAGCAGCTGGGGGGCAGGTGAGCAGTTCTTC

length: 13
J: TRBJ2-5
size: NA
D: NA
V: TRBV4-1
CDR3: CASSQARQETQYF
DNA: TGCGCCAGCAGCCAAGCTAGGCAAGAGACCCAGTACTTC

length: 15
J: TRBJ2-2
size: once
D: NA
V: TRBV2
CDR3: CASSDAVSNTGELFF
DNA: TGTGCCAGCAGTGATGCTGTTTCGAACACCGGGGAGCTGTTTTTT